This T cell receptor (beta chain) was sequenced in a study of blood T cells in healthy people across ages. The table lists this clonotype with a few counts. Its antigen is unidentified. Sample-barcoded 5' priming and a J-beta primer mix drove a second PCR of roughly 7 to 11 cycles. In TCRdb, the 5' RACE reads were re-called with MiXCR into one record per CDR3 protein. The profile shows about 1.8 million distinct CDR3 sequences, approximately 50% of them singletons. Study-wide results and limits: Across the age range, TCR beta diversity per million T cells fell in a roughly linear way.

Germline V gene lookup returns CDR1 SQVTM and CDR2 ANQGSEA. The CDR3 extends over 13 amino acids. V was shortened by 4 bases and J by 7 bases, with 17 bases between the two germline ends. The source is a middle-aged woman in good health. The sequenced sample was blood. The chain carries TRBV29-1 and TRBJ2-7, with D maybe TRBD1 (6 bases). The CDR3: CSVGGGLSNEQYF. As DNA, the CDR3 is TGCAGCGTTGGAGGGGGTTTGAGCAATGAGCAGTACTTC.